A selection of T cell receptor beta chains follows, all from one sample in a study of T cells in localized non-small cell lung cancer. Data came from immunoSEQ multiplex PCR; TCRdb stores just in-frame clones and leaves some out. The sample has 45,000 to 55,000 clones; roughly 85% are singletons. The source material was peripheral blood, sampled before any cancer treatment. These receptors were obtained from a male donor aged 60 or over with stage III squamous cell lung carcinoma. Both conserved end residues are part of each CDR3. A D gene is named only where the DNA matches it firmly. The size entry is marked missing in some rows and otherwise reads once, few, many or a size class.

len | abundance | j_gene | v_gene | d_gene | CDR3nt | CDR3aa
14 | NA | TRBJ1-1 | TRBV18 | NA | TGTGCCAGCTCACCAGTACTGCAGAACACTGAAGCTTTCTTT | CASSPVLQNTEAFF
16 | NA | TRBJ1-2 | TRBV7-2 | NA | TGTGCCAGCAGCTTAGGACAGGCCCTAGGGGACTATGGCTACACCTTC | CASSLGQALGDYGYTF
15 | NA | TRBJ2-7 | TRBV25-1 | TRBD1 | TGTGCCAGCAGTGAGACAGGGGGCACCTCCTACGAGCAGTACTTC | CASSETGGTSYEQYF
12 | NA | TRBJ1-3 | TRBV29-1 | NA | TGCAGCACGGGGGGCGCAGGAAACACCATATATTTT | CSTGGAGNTIYF
16 | NA | TRBJ2-3 | TRBV9 | TRBD2 | TGTGCCAGCAGCGTAGATCCAGCGGGGGGGCGGGAAACGCAGTATTTT | CASSVDPAGGRETQYF
15 | NA | TRBJ1-6 | TRBV27 | NA | TGTGCCAGCAGTCCCAGGGGACTGGGTAATTCACCCCTCCACTTT | CASSPRGLGNSPLHF
16 | NA | TRBJ2-3 | TRBV5-1 | TRBD1 | TGCGCCAGCAGCTCGCAACAGGGGGCGGTAACAGATACGCAGTATTTT | CASSSQQGAVTDTQYF
15 | NA | TRBJ1-4 | TRBV7-8 | NA | TGTGCCAGCAGCTTAAGAGAGGCGGAGAGGGAAAAACTGTTTTTT | CASSLREAEREKLFF
15 | NA | TRBJ2-1 | TRBV7-2 | NA | TGTGCCAGCAGCCCAGGGGGGGGACAGTCGATTGGGCAGTTCTTC | CASSPGGGQSIGQFF
16 | NA | TRBJ2-1 | TRBV9 | NA | TGTGCCAGCAGCGTAGATGTAGGGGGAATCCACAATGAGCAGTTCTTC | CASSVDVGGIHNEQFF
17 | NA | TRBJ2-2 | TRBV27 | TRBD1 | TGTGCCAGCAGTTTTTCTTGGACAGGGCTGAACACCGGGGAGCTGTTTTTT | CASSFSWTGLNTGELFF
13 | few | TRBJ1-5 | TRBV6-6 | NA | TGTGCCAGCACTCCCGCGGGGAATCAGCCCCAGCATTTT | CASTPAGNQPQHF
13 | NA | TRBJ1-1 | TRBV7-2 | NA | TGTGCCAGCAGCTACAGCTCCAACACTGAAGCTTTCTTT | CASSYSSNTEAFF
13 | NA | TRBJ1-1 | TRBV6-1 | NA | TGTGCCAGCAGTGGCAGGATGAACACTGAAGCTTTCTTT | CASSGRMNTEAFF
15 | once | TRBJ1-1 | TRBV5-1 | TRBD1 | TGCGCCAGCAGCTTGGGGACAGGGCAGAGCACTGAAGCTTTCTTT | CASSLGTGQSTEAFF
15 | NA | TRBJ1-5 | TRBV14 | NA | TGTGCCAGCAGCCAAGGCGGGGGGGTCGATCAGCCCCAGCATTTT | CASSQGGGVDQPQHF
16 | NA | TRBJ2-3 | TRBV27 | TRBD2 | TGTGCCAGCAGTCCGCTTCTAGCGGGACGCACAGATACGCAGTATTTT | CASSPLLAGRTDTQYF
14 | NA | TRBJ2-7 | TRBV9 | NA | TGTGCCAGCAGCGTAGGTGCCAGTTCCTACGAGCAGTACTTC | CASSVGASSYEQYF
12 | NA | TRBJ1-2 | TRBV30 | NA | TGTGCCTGGACCCCCAAGGGCTATGGCTACACCTTC | CAWTPKGYGYTF
15 | NA | TRBJ2-1 | TRBV6-5 | NA | TGTGCCAGCAGTAAGCAGGGCTACTCCTACAATGAGCAGTTCTTC | CASSKQGYSYNEQFF
16 | NA | TRBJ2-2 | TRBV7-9 | TRBD2 | TGTGCCAGCAGGCCTACTAGCGGGGGGAACACCGGGGAGCTGTTTTTT | CASRPTSGGNTGELFF
14 | once | TRBJ1-2 | TRBV7-3 | NA | TGTGCCAGCAGCCCACCCCTATCGTGGAATGGCTACACCTTC | CASSPPLSWNGYTF
13 | NA | TRBJ1-2 | TRBV5-4 | TRBD1 | TGTGCCAGCAGAAGACAGGGGGTCTATGGCTGCACCTTC | CASRRQGVYGCTF
15 | NA | TRBJ2-1 | TRBV4-2 | TRBD1 | TGTGCCAGCAGCCGCACCGGGACAGGGGGCACTGAGCAGTTCTTC | CASSRTGTGGTEQFF
16 | once | TRBJ1-2 | TRBV6-5 | NA | TGTGCCAGCAGTTACGTATTCCGGGCAAACTACTATGGCTACACCTTC | CASSYVFRANYYGYTF
14 | NA | TRBJ1-2 | TRBV4-1 | TRBD1 | TGCGCCAGCAGCCCCCAGGGGGATAACTATGGCTACACCTTC | CASSPQGDNYGYTF
17 | NA | TRBJ2-7 | TRBV15 | NA | TGTGCCACCAGCAGAGATCGCGGGTATGAGAGGGCCTACGAGCAGTACTTC | CATSRDRGYERAYEQYF
13 | NA | TRBJ1-2 | TRBV29-1 | NA | TGCAGCGTTATCGGGGGGCAAGACTATGGCTACACCTTC | CSVIGGQDYGYTF
18 | NA | TRBJ2-1 | TRBV5-6 | TRBD2 | TGTGCCAGCAGCCCGTTTAGACTAGCGGGAGGATTCTACAATGAGCAGTTCTTC | CASSPFRLAGGFYNEQFF
15 | NA | TRBJ1-6 | TRBV7-9 | NA | TGTGCCAGCAGCTTTCCCCAGGGGTATAATTCACCCCTCCACTTT | CASSFPQGYNSPLHF
14 | NA | TRBJ1-2 | TRBV6-1 | NA | TGTGCCAGCAGCCAAGGACAGACTAACTATGGCTACACCTTC | CASSQGQTNYGYTF
12 | NA | TRBJ1-2 | TRBV6-6 | NA | TGTGCCAGCACTTTTGGCAGGGGTGGCTACACCTTC | CASTFGRGGYTF
13 | NA | TRBJ2-5 | TRBV7-3 | NA | TGTGCCAGCAGTCAGGGGCCCCAAGAGACCCAGTACTTC | CASSQGPQETQYF
13 | NA | TRBJ2-7 | TRBV28 | NA | TGTGCCAGCAGTTTACCCGCCTTGAACGAGCAGTACTTC | CASSLPALNEQYF
14 | NA | TRBJ2-7 | TRBV10-3 | TRBD2 | TGTGCCATTGGGCTGGGGGGGAGCTCCTACGAGCAGTACTTC | CAIGLGGSSYEQYF
15 | NA | TRBJ2-3 | TRBV5-4 | NA | TGTGCCAGCAGCTTAGCCGGGGCAGGAACAGATACGCAGTATTTT | CASSLAGAGTDTQYF
13 | NA | TRBJ2-5 | TRBV7-2 | NA | TGTGCCAGCAGCTTAGGAGTACAAGAGACCCAGTACTTC | CASSLGVQETQYF
15 | NA | TRBJ2-5 | TRBV5-4 | NA | TGTGCCAGCAGCTTAGGGTTAGGATTGTCCGAGACCCAGTACTTC | CASSLGLGLSETQYF
11 | NA | TRBJ2-7 | TRBV11-2 | NA | TGTGCCAGCAGTGGACAGTACGAGCAGTACTTC | CASSGQYEQYF
13 | NA | TRBJ1-2 | TRBV10-2 | TRBD1 | TGCGCCAGCGGTGTACAGGGGGTTGGGAGCTACACCTTC | CASGVQGVGSYTF
15 | NA | TRBJ2-3 | TRBV5-8 | NA | TGTGCCAGCAGCCCGCGGACTGCTAGCACAGATACGCAGTATTTT | CASSPRTASTDTQYF
13 | NA | TRBJ2-7 | TRBV6-6 | TRBD2 | TGTGCCAGCAGTGCAAGCGGGGGGACTAATCAGTACTTC | CASSASGGTNQYF
13 | NA | TRBJ2-7 | TRBV25-1 | TRBD2 | TGTGCCAGCAGTGATGGGGGAGGGAACGAGCAGTACTTC | CASSDGGGNEQYF
13 | NA | TRBJ1-5 | TRBV10-3 | NA | TGTGCCATCCAGGGCAGATTAGGCCAGCCCCAGCATTTT | CAIQGRLGQPQHF
15 | NA | TRBJ2-1 | TRBV27 | NA | TGTGCCAGCAGTTTGACGAGTGGAGGACAGACAGAGCAGTTCTTC | CASSLTSGGQTEQFF
16 | once | TRBJ2-1 | TRBV2 | NA | TGTGCCAGTTACCCGGCAGGGCTCGGCTCCTACAATGAGCAGTTCTTC | CASYPAGLGSYNEQFF
15 | NA | TRBJ1-1 | TRBV21-1 | NA | TGTGCCAGCAGCTGTCTTAGGACAAAGAACACTGAAGCTTTCTTT | CASSCLRTKNTEAFF
13 | NA | TRBJ1-6 | TRBV6-5 | NA | TGTGCCAGCCGAACAGGAAAAAATTCACCCCTCCACTTT | CASRTGKNSPLHF
12 | NA | TRBJ2-3 | TRBV11-3 | NA | TGTGCCAGCAGCGGGGGCACAGATACGCAGTATTTT | CASSGGTDTQYF
15 | NA | TRBJ2-1 | TRBV6-5 | TRBD2 | TGTGCCAGCAGTTACTCGGGGCTAGCGGGGGGCCAACTTTTCTTC | CASSYSGLAGGQLFF
11 | few | TRBJ2-3 | TRBV20-1 | NA | TGCAGTGCTTCTCGGGCAGATACGCAGTATTTT | CSASRADTQYF